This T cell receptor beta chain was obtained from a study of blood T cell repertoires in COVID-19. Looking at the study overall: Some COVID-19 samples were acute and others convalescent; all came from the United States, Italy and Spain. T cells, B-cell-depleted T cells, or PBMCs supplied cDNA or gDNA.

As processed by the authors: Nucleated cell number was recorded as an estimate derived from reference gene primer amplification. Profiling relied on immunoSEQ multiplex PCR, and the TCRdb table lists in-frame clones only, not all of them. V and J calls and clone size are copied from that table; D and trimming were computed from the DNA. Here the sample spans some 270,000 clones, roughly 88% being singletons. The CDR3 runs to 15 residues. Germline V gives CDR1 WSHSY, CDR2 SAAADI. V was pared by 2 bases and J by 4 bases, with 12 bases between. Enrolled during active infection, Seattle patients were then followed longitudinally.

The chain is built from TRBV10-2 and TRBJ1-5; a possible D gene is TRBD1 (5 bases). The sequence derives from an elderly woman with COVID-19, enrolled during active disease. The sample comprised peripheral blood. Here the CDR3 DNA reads TGCGCCAGCAGTGAGCAGTTCGGGGGAAATCAGCCCCAGCATTTT. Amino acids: CASSEQFGGNQPQHF.